This TCR beta chain was sequenced in a study of T cell responses to AZD1222 COVID-19 vaccine. This clone showed up just once. The germline V and J ends were trimmed by 4 bases and 1 base, with 7 bases remaining between them. Per the germline V gene, CDR1 is ENHRY and CDR2 is SYGVKD. The CDR3 consists of 13 residues. Clones were read by immunoSEQ multiplex PCR, and TCRdb kept only the in-frame ones, dropping some. The sample holds under 200,000 clones, about 93% seen once. This clonotype originated in an adult in good health. The specimen comprised peripheral blood, sampled on day 0 of AZD1222 vaccination. The rearrangement links TRBV10-3 to TRBJ2-5; D is unclear. The CDR3 DNA sequence: TGTGCCATCAGTGGCTCAGTCCAAGAGACCCAGTACTTC. Residues: CAISGSVQETQYF.